Listed below are T cell receptor beta chains from one sample, sequenced in a study of CXCR3-negative and CXCR3-positive naive CD8 T cells. TCRdb reprocessed the 5' RACE reads, with one entry per CDR3 protein and no DNA. The table for this sample gives about 110,000 distinct CDR3 sequences. The sample consisted of naive CXCR3+ CD8+ T cells from blood. The receptors shown here come from a human donor in good health. Some clones in this sample may be carry-over from other donors' samples. The CDR3 runs from the conserved cysteine through the conserved F or W.

J gene,V gene,CDR3 protein
TRBJ2-3,TRBV4-3,CASSQDRESTDTQYF
TRBJ2-7,TRBV4-2,CASSEAGEFYEQYF
TRBJ1-1,TRBV6-2/TRBV6-3,CASSSPEDSPNTEAFF
TRBJ2-1,TRBV29-1,CSVEGMEYEQFF
TRBJ2-7,TRBV20-1,CSAQRGLWNEQYF
TRBJ2-7,TRBV4-3,CASSHTSSGTGAHEQYF
TRBJ2-7,TRBV6-2/TRBV6-3,CASSGPITSGGPYEQYF
TRBJ2-3,TRBV13,CASSSPPDTQYF
TRBJ1-5,TRBV20-1,CSARTGGSQPQHF
TRBJ2-2,TRBV29-1,CSITANTGELFF
TRBJ1-5,TRBV7-6,CASSFSSNQPQHF
TRBJ1-1,TRBV2,CASRVDWEPEAFF
TRBJ2-7,TRBV7-7,CASSSFTGGVYEQYF
TRBJ2-5,TRBV27,CASPYRATLDRVQETQYF
TRBJ1-4,TRBV15,CATSRGGGPEEEKLFF
TRBJ2-5,TRBV6-2/TRBV6-3,CASSYEEETQYF
TRBJ1-1,TRBV18,CASSPLDAYTEAFF
TRBJ2-2,TRBV30,CAWSIERPAGELFF
TRBJ2-7,TRBV13,CASSLLDEQYF
TRBJ2-1,TRBV3-1,CASSQDASFAGGYNEQFF
TRBJ2-1,TRBV7-9,CASSSWDSSGNEQFF
TRBJ2-7,TRBV19,CASSIAGTGSSYEQYF
TRBJ2-2,TRBV27,CASSLFGLANTGELFF
TRBJ2-1,TRBV29-1,CSVEDHPSGHNEQFF
TRBJ1-2,TRBV21-1,CASSSRQDGYTF
TRBJ1-1,TRBV12-3/TRBV12-4,CASSLAWEGVNTEAFF
TRBJ2-1,TRBV23-1,CAGGGEGTNEQFF
TRBJ2-1,TRBV3-1,CASSQLGLAGGSYNEQFF
TRBJ1-5,TRBV7-9,CASSLDNQPQHF
TRBJ1-2,TRBV21-1,CASSRMSTGWIAYGYTF
TRBJ2-5,TRBV27,CASSDRRETQYF
TRBJ2-5,TRBV29-1,CSVEVVNSQETQYF
TRBJ1-4,TRBV13,CASSRSEGSEKLFF
TRBJ2-1,TRBV29-1,CSVPSEGTEQFF
TRBJ2-3,TRBV2,CASLDTSEPDTQYF
TRBJ2-7,TRBV7-2,CASTPELAAYEQYF
TRBJ2-3,TRBV28,CASSAPEELRDTQYF
TRBJ2-7,TRBV7-9,CASSKGTSSYEQYF
TRBJ2-5,TRBV20-1,CSARDLEGAGETQYF
TRBJ2-3,TRBV7-2,CASSLGLAGGRDTQYF
TRBJ2-2,TRBV20-1,CSARDGLDTGELFF
TRBJ2-5,TRBV13,CASSLPGTSRSQYF
TRBJ2-1,TRBV20-1,CSARDPGTSAYNEQFF
TRBJ1-1,TRBV30,CAWGADRGTEAFF
TRBJ2-7,TRBV12-3/TRBV12-4,CASSQSTSGRAYEQYF
TRBJ2-1,TRBV28,CASTPGLSLNEQFF